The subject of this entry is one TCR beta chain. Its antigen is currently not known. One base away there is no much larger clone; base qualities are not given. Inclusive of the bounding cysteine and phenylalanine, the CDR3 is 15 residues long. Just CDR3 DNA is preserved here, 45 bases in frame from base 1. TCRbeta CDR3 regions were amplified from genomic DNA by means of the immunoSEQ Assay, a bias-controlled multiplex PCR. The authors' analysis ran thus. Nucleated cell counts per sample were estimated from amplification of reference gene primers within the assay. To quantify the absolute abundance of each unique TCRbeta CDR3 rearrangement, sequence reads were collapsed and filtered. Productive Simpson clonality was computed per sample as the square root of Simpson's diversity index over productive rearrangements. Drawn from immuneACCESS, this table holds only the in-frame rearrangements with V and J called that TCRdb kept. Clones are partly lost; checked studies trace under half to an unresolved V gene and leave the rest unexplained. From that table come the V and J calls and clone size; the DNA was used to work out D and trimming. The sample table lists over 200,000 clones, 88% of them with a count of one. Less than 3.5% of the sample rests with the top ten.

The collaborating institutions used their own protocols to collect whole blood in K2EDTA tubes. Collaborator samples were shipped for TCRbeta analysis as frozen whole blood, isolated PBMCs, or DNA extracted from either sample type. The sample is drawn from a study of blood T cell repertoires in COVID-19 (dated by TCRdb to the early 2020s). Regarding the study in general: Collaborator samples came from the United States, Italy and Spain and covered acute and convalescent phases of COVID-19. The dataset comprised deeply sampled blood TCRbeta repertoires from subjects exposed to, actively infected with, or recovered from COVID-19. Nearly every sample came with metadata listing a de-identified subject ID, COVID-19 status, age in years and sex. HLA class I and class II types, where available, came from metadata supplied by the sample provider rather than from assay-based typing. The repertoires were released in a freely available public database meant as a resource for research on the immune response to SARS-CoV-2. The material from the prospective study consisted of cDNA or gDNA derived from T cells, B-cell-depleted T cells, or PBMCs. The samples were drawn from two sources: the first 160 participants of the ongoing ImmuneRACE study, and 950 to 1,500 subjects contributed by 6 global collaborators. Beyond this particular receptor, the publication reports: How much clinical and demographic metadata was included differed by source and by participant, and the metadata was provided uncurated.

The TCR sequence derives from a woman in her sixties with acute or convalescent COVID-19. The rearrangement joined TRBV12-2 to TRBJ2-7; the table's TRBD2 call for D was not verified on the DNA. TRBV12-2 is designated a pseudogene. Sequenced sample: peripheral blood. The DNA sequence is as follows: TGTGCAAGTCGCTTAGAGACTCTTACGAGGTACGAGCAGTACTTC. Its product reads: CASRLETLTRYEQYF.